Below are 28 T cell receptor beta chains sequenced from a single sample in a study of cytomegalovirus exposure and HLA in healthy donors. The study ran its PCR with 60 Vbeta and 13 Jbeta primers. TCRdb's copy holds only in-frame clones and misses some; the assay was immunoSEQ multiplex PCR. The table records some 170,000 clones, around 82% of them present only once. Sequenced material: PBMCs. These receptors all come from a man aged 50 or older in good health and CMV-seropositive.

This chain uses TRBV6-1 with TRBJ1-4; maybe TRBD1 (5 bases). The CDR3 sequence is 15 residues long. V was clipped by 7 bases and J by 0 bases, with 12 bases between them. CDR1 and CDR2 (germline): MNHNS, SASEGT. This chain's CDR3 is CASTDTGATNEKLFF. CDR3 sequence (DNA): TGTGCCAGCACGGACACCGGTGCAACTAATGAAAAACTGTTTTTT.

This chain connects TRBV30 to TRBJ1-2, with D unclear. This CDR3 region has 15 residues. Per the germline V gene, CDR1 is GTSNPN and CDR2 is SVGIG (reference sequence). V was shortened by 3 bases and J by 8 bases, with 22 bases between the two germline ends. The CDR3 sequence: CAWRQLPGAGQGYTF. The CDR3 DNA sequence: TGTGCCTGGAGACAGCTTCCGGGAGCTGGGCAGGGCTACACCTTC. Using reference TRBV30 and TRBJ1-2 for the parts outside the CDR3, the full variable domain is SQTIHQWPATLVQPVGSPLSLECTVEGTSNPNLYWYRQAAGRGLQLLFYSVGIGQISSEVPQNLSASRPQDRQFILSSKKLLLSDSGFYLCAWRQLPGAGQGYTFGSGTRLTVV.

The rearrangement uses TRBV5-1 and TRBJ2-2, with TRBD2 matching over 9 bases. The CDR3 is made up of 17 amino acids. Unmatched junction bases numbered 11, after V lost 4 bases and J lost 4 bases. Germline-derived CDR1 and CDR2 are SGHRS and YFSETQ. CDR3 residues: CASSPRGGRASTGELFF. In DNA form, the CDR3 reads TGCGCCAGCAGCCCTAGGGGCGGGAGGGCAAGCACCGGGGAGCTGTTTTTT. The complete variable domain, with remaining parts taken from reference TRBV5-1 and TRBJ2-2, reads KAGVTQTPRYLIKTRGQQVTLSCSPISGHRSVSWYQQTPGQGLQFLFEYFSETQRNKGNFPGRFSGRQFSNSRSEMNVSTLELGDSALYLCASSPRGGRASTGELFFGEGSRLTVL.

This rearrangement joins TRBV4-3 to TRBJ1-6; 8 bases line up with TRBD1. CDR3 length: 15 residues. Per the germline V gene, CDR1 is LGHNA and CDR2 is YSLEER. V dropped 3 bases and J dropped 7; count of bases not matched to a gene: 5. CDR3 in DNA: TGCGCCAGCAGCCAGGAGCAGGGGGCAAATTCACCCCTCCACTTT. It yields the protein CASSQEQGANSPLHF.

The rearrangement uses TRBV5-1 and TRBJ1-3; 7 bases agree with TRBD1. CDR3 length: 15 residues. Germline CDR1 is SGHRS and CDR2 is YFSETQ. The J segment lost 2 bases and the V segment lost 4 bases, leaving 6 bases of the junction unmatched. CDR3 coding DNA: TGCGCCAGCAGCCCGATGGGACAGCCTGGAAACACCATATATTTT. This gives the protein CASSPMGQPGNTIYF.

The rearrangement joins TRBV9 to TRBJ2-1; D may be TRBD2 (5 bases). The CDR3 has 15 amino acids. Germline assignment: CDR1 SGDLS and CDR2 YYNGEE. V was shortened by 0 bases and J by 4 bases, with 11 bases between the two germline ends. DNA for the CDR3: TGTGCCAGCAGCGTAGAAGCGGTCGGGTACAATGAGCAGTTCTTC. This sequence encodes CASSVEAVGYNEQFF.

This chain links TRBV18 with TRBJ1-1; the D is unclear. There are 15 residues in the CDR3. Germline V gene lookup returns CDR1 KGHSH and CDR2 LQKENI. Trimming took 2 bases from V and 3 from J, leaving 13 bases between them. The chain's CDR3 is CASSPVGGWDTEAFF. CDR3 sequence (DNA): TGTGCCAGCTCACCAGTCGGAGGGTGGGACACTGAAGCTTTCTTT.

The chain has TRBV5-1 and TRBJ1-5; perhaps TRBD1 as D (6 bases). The CDR3 consists of 14 residues. V was cut by 3 bases and J by 3 bases, with 10 bases left in between. Per the germline V gene, CDR1 is SGHRS and CDR2 is YFSETQ. Written as DNA, the CDR3 is TGCGCCAGCAGCTCAGGGGAGCTCAATCAGCCCCAGCATTTT. Translated: CASSSGELNQPQHF.

The rearrangement joins TRBV11-2 to TRBJ2-2; 10 bases match TRBD2. The CDR3 length is 16 residues. Looked up from germline, CDR1 is SGHAT and CDR2 is FQNNGV. The V gene end was trimmed by 1 base and the J gene end by 3 bases; junction bases not matched to a gene: 2. This CDR3 is CASSLGTSGYTGELFF. CDR3 sequence (DNA): TGTGCCAGCAGCTTAGGGACTAGCGGATACACCGGGGAGCTGTTTTTT.

The V gene is TRBV27, the J gene TRBJ2-3, with a possible D match to TRBD2 (6 bases). CDR3 size: 14 residues. V gave up 6 bases and J gave up 2 bases, with 12 bases separating them. Germline assignment: CDR1 MNHEY and CDR2 SMNVEV (reference sequence). The CDR3 sequence: CASSFGGDTDTQYF. The CDR3 nucleotides read TGTGCCAGCAGCTTTGGAGGGGACACAGATACGCAGTATTTT.

The chain joins TRBV4-1 to TRBJ1-2; 7 nucleotides align to TRBD1. Germline V gene sequence: CDR1 MGHRA, CDR2 YSYEKL. The J segment lost 3 bases and the V segment lost 1 base, leaving 5 bases of the junction unmatched. The CDR3 sequence is 15 residues long. The CDR3, as DNA: TGCGCCAGCAGCCAAGTGGGGCAGGGGGACTATGGCTACACCTTC. It yields the protein CASSQVGQGDYGYTF.

The V gene is TRBV11-2, the J gene TRBJ2-7; TRBD2 agrees at 7 bases. This CDR3 is 15 amino acids long. V was clipped by 2 bases and J by 4 bases; unmatched bases: 8. Looked up from germline, CDR1 is SGHAT and CDR2 is FQNNGV. Written as DNA, the CDR3 is TGTGCCAGCAGCTTAATTGGCGGGAGCCCTTACGAGCAGTACTTC. Translated: CASSLIGGSPYEQYF.

The chain recombines TRBV11-3 with TRBJ2-7; 8 bases are shared with TRBD2. The CDR3 runs 14 residues. V shed 5 bases, J shed 2 bases, and the junction held 5 bases outside the gene matches. The germline CDR1 and CDR2 sequences are SGHNT and YENEEA. The CDR3: CASSLSGMTYEQYF. CDR3 bases: TGTGCCAGCAGCCTTAGCGGGATGACCTACGAGCAGTACTTC.

The gene calls are TRBV19 and TRBJ2-7, with 11 bases lining up with TRBD1. This CDR3 contains 15 residues. Germline V CDR1 and CDR2: LNHDA, SQIVND (reference sequence). With 4 bases clipped from V and 3 bases from J, the junction kept 5 bases outside the gene matches. The CDR3 DNA reads TGTGCCAGTAGTAGAATGGGACAGGGGGTCTACGAGCAGTACTTC. It is translated as CASSRMGQGVYEQYF.

V gene TRBV18 combines with J gene TRBJ2-2, with 12 bases matching TRBD2. The CDR3 spans 17 residues. Germline V gene sequence: CDR1 KGHSH, CDR2 LQKENI. V dropped 6 bases and J dropped 2; count of bases not matched to a gene: 7. The CDR3: CASSQRLAGDNTGELFF. The CDR3 DNA sequence: TGTGCCAGCTCCCAACGACTAGCGGGGGACAACACCGGGGAGCTGTTTTTT. Supplemented by reference TRBV18 and TRBJ2-2, the full variable domain reads NAGVMQNPRHLVRRRGQEARLRCSPMKGHSHVYWYRQLPEEGLKFMVYLQKENIIDESGMPKERFSAEFPKEGPSILRIQQVVRGDSAAYFCASSQRLAGDNTGELFFGEGSRLTVL.

This clone has more than one count but fewer than ten. The chain carries TRBV5-5 and TRBJ1-2; 8 nucleotides line up with TRBD1. J gave up 4 bases and V 3 bases, and 5 bases lay outside the gene matches. In germline, CDR1 is SGHKS, CDR2 YYEKEE (reference sequence). CDR3 length: 14 amino acids. CDR3 sequence reads: CASSYDRGLYGYTF. CDR3 in DNA: TGTGCCAGCAGCTACGACAGGGGTCTCTATGGCTACACCTTC.

The V gene is TRBV27, the J gene TRBJ2-7; TRBD2 might be the D (6 bases). Per germline, CDR1 MNHEY and CDR2 SMNVEV (reference sequence). V was clipped by 10 bases and J by 0 bases, with 22 bases between them. The CDR3 length is 16 residues. Written as DNA, the CDR3 is TGTGCCATCAGGGATGGGGGGTACCCCCTCTCCTACGAGCAGTACTTC. Translating it yields CAIRDGGYPLSYEQYF.

J is TRBJ2-7 and V is TRBV30; 9 bases match TRBD1. Germline values: CDR1 GTSNPN, CDR2 SVGIG (reference sequence). After removal of 4 bases from V and 5 bases from J, the junction contained 9 bases not matched to a gene. The CDR3 covers 14 residues. CDR3 residues: CAWKTPDRGHEQYF. In DNA form, the CDR3 reads TGTGCCTGGAAGACACCGGACAGGGGACACGAGCAGTACTTC.

In this sample, this clone turned up a few times. The chain employs TRBV5-6 and TRBJ1-6, with 12 bases aligning to TRBD1. Germline CDR1 reads SGHDT; CDR2 reads YYEEEE. Trimming removed 0 bases from V and 10 bases from J; junction bases left unmatched: 8. CDR3 length: 17 residues. In DNA, the CDR3 is TGTGCCAGCAGCTTGGTAGGGACAGGGGGCCTCGGATCACCCCTCCACTTT. It codes for CASSLVGTGGLGSPLHF. Filled out from reference TRBV5-6 and TRBJ1-6, the complete variable domain reads DAGVTQSPTHLIKTRGQQVTLRCSPKSGHDTVSWYQQALGQGPQFIFQYYEEEERQRGNFPDRFSGHQFPNYSSELNVNALLLGDSALYLCASSLVGTGGLGSPLHFGNGTRLTVT.

The chain combines TRBV6-5 with TRBJ2-7, with D possibly TRBD1 on 5 matching bases. Between the trimmed V and J ends, which lost 8 bases and 0 bases, there was a span of 11 bases. The CDR3 spans 13 residues. Germline values: CDR1 MNHEY, CDR2 SVGAGI. CDR3 sequence (DNA): TGTGCCAGCTATCAGGGCCACTCCTACGAGCAGTACTTC. It is translated as CASYQGHSYEQYF.

The gene calls are TRBV7-6 and TRBJ2-2, with TRBD1 matching over 8 bases. Germline V CDR1 and CDR2: SGHVS, FNYEAQ. CDR3 size: 15 residues. The ends lost 7 bases at V and 6 bases at J; junction bases unmatched: 10. The CDR3 nucleotides are TGTGCCAGCATGCCGGGGCAGGGGGCGGCCGGGGAGCTGTTTTTT. The encoded protein is CASMPGQGAAGELFF.

The chain is built from TRBV11-3 and TRBJ2-1, with 10 bases fitting TRBD2. This CDR3 has 15 amino acids. Germline V CDR1 and CDR2: SGHNT, YENEEA. V shed 4 bases, J shed 5 bases, and the junction held 5 bases outside the gene matches. In DNA form, the CDR3 reads TGTGCCAGCAGCTCCGGACTAGCGGCCGACAATGAGCAGTTCTTC. It translates to CASSSGLAADNEQFF.

The chain couples TRBV6-5 to TRBJ1-3; D possibly corresponds to TRBD1 (6 bases). V lost 10 bases and J 0 bases, leaving 10 bases between the germline ends. This CDR3 comprises 13 residues. Germline loops: CDR1 MNHEY, CDR2 SVGAGI. The CDR3 spells CATGQSSGNTIYF. The CDR3, as DNA: TGTGCCACCGGACAGAGCTCTGGAAACACCATATATTTT.

The table lists this clone with a few counts. The chain links TRBV18 to TRBJ1-5, with 10 bases fitting TRBD1. V gave up 0 bases and J gave up 3 bases; unmatched junction bases: 5. The CDR3 has 17 amino acids. Germline lookup yields CDR1 KGHSH and CDR2 LQKENI. CDR3 DNA sequence: TGTGCCAGCTCACCACCAGGGGGGACAGGGGCCAATCAGCCCCAGCATTTT. Its translation is CASSPPGGTGANQPQHF. Supplemented by reference TRBV18 and TRBJ1-5, the full variable domain reads NAGVMQNPRHLVRRRGQEARLRCSPMKGHSHVYWYRQLPEEGLKFMVYLQKENIIDESGMPKERFSAEFPKEGPSILRIQQVVRGDSAAYFCASSPPGGTGANQPQHFGDGTRLSIL.

In its sample, this clone was seen once. The chain employs TRBV29-1 and TRBJ2-5, with D perhaps matching TRBD2 (5 bases). Deletions cut 8 bases from V and 5 bases from J, with 12 bases between. This CDR3 is 11 amino acids long. CDR1 is SQVTM, CDR2 ANQGSEA, per germline. The CDR3 sequence is CSHERGETQYF. Written as DNA, the CDR3 is TGCAGCCATGAGAGAGGGGAGACCCAGTACTTC.

The V and J genes are TRBV29-1 and TRBJ1-1; unclear D gene. Germline V gene lookup returns CDR1 SQVTM and CDR2 ANQGSEA. This CDR3 is built from 10 residues. V lost 8 bases, J lost 8 bases, and 12 bases lay in between. CDR3 nucleotide sequence: TGCAGCACCAGTGACTCCGAAGCTTTCTTT. It translates to CSTSDSEAFF.

The CDR3 coding sequence is TGTGCCAGCAGGGACCTTTCCGACAGGTCTGGCTATGGCTACACCTTC. This sequence encodes CASRDLSDRSGYGYTF. This chain connects TRBV2 to TRBJ1-2; weak D call: TRBD1 (6 bases). The CDR3 is 16 amino acids. Per germline, CDR1 SNHLY and CDR2 FYNNEI. V was cut by 6 bases and J by 4 bases, with 21 bases left in between.

This rearrangement joins TRBV6-5 to TRBJ1-1; 11 bases map to TRBD1. Germline V gene sequence: CDR1 MNHEY, CDR2 SVGAGI. The trim removed 6 bases at V and 5 bases at J, leaving 8 bases unmatched. CDR3 length: 15 amino acids. The CDR3 loop reads CASRPGQGATTEAFF. The CDR3 nucleotides are TGTGCCAGCAGGCCCGGACAGGGGGCGACGACTGAAGCTTTCTTT.